This entry describes one TCR beta chain. Its specificity is not known. J lost 7 bases, V lost 4 bases, and 11 bases had no gene match. Germline assignment: CDR1 LGHDT and CDR2 YNNKEL (reference sequence). The CDR3 spans 15 residues. This specimen comes from a study of T cell responses to AZD1222 COVID-19 vaccine. Regarding the study as a whole: Donors in the cohort were predominantly white British and more often female, and clonal diversity was possibly underestimated.

This table comes from immunoSEQ multiplex PCR, and its TCRdb copy is limited to in-frame clones, with some not included. This sample carries 90,000 to 110,000 clones, 88% of them seen once, and the ten largest clones take around 10%. This sample comprised peripheral blood, obtained on day 0 of AZD1222 vaccination. V is TRBV3-1 (or the pseudogene TRBV3-2) and J is TRBJ2-7; TRBD2 matches 9 bases. This clonotype was sampled from an adult in good health. The CDR3 spells CASSPAGLASGEQYF. The CDR3 region has the DNA TGTGCCAGCAGCCCGGCCGGACTAGCGTCGGGGGAGCAGTACTTC.